Each of the 29 T cell receptor beta chains below was sequenced from the same sample in a study of graft-versus-host responses after intestinal transplantation. Using immunoSEQ multiplex PCR, the repertoire was profiled, and TCRdb retains in-frame clones only, with some absent. The sample includes over 15,000 clones, roughly a third of them seen just once. This material consisted of alloreactive CD4+ T cells from a mixed lymphocyte reaction culture, taken before intestinal transplant. Subset denoted: CFSE-low proliferating T cells sorted from roughly 6-day pre-transplant mixed lymphocyte reaction (GvH or HvG direction). These TCRs come from a human patient who received an intestinal transplant.

By share, this clone ranks as medium-sized. The chain combines TRBV5-4 with TRBJ2-3; D might be TRBD1 (6 bases). Germline V gives CDR1 SGHNT, CDR2 YYREEE (reference sequence). The CDR3 spans 14 residues. Trimming shortened V by 0 bases and J by 4 bases, and 9 bases separated the two germline ends. The CDR3 DNA reads as TGTGCCAGCAGCTTGGCACAGGGTGCAGATACGCAGTATTTT. Protein product: CASSLAQGADTQYF. Together with reference TRBV5-4 and TRBJ2-3, the CDR3 gives the full variable domain: ETGVTQSPTHLIKTRGQQVTLRCSSQSGHNTVSWYQQALGQGPQFIFQYYREEENGRGNFPPRFSGLQFPNYSSELNVNALELDDSALYLCASSLAQGADTQYFGPGTRLTVL.

The gene calls are TRBV7-3 and TRBJ1-2, with D tentatively TRBD1 (5 bases). CDR3 length: 13 residues. Germline CDR1 and CDR2: SGHTA and FQGTGA. The V gene lost 5 bases and the J gene lost 5 bases, with 12 bases spanning the gap. The CDR3 DNA follows: TGTGCCAGCAGCCCCGGGGGAGCGTATGGCTACACCTTC. Translated, it gives CASSPGGAYGYTF.

V usage is TRBV10-3 and J usage is TRBJ2-3, with TRBD2 matching 8 bases. The CDR3 runs 17 residues. Germline-derived CDR1 and CDR2 are ENHRY and SYGVKD. V was pared by 3 bases and J by 3 bases, with 11 bases of the junction left unmatched. CDR3 residues: CAISERLAGSGTDTQYF. In nucleotides, the CDR3 is TGTGCCATCAGTGAAAGGTTAGCGGGATCCGGGACAGATACGCAGTATTTT.

This clone was seen more than once but under ten times. V usage is TRBV4-2 and J usage is TRBJ2-5, with 7 bases that match TRBD1. The junction had 11 bases not matched to a gene; V was cut back by 5 bases and J by 2 bases. CDR1 is LGHNA, CDR2 YNFKEQ, per germline. CDR3 length: 16 residues. The CDR3 nucleotides read TGTGCCAGCAGCTCCACAGGGACAGCGGCTCAAGAGACCCAGTACTTC. It encodes CASSSTGTAAQETQYF.

This clone was picked up a small number of times. The chain has TRBV7-9 and TRBJ1-2; D not certain. Per germline, CDR1 SEHNR and CDR2 FQNEAQ (reference sequence). The CDR3 extends over 14 amino acids. Trimming took off 2 bases at V and 3 bases at J, with 10 bases between the two ends. The CDR3 coding sequence is TGTGCCAGCAGCTTACGCCGGGTTGACTATGGCTACACCTTC. Amino acid sequence: CASSLRRVDYGYTF.

Relative to its sample, this clone is medium-sized. The chain has TRBV5-1 and TRBJ1-6; no reliable D call. The germline V gene has CDR1 SGHRS and CDR2 YFSETQ. Trimming removed 7 bases at V and 9 bases at J, with 17 bases between. The CDR3 runs 14 residues. The CDR3 reads CASQLDPYGSPLHF. Here the CDR3 DNA reads TGCGCCAGCCAACTGGACCCTTATGGTTCACCCCTCCACTTT.

This clone occurred a few times. This sequence joins TRBV5-5 and TRBJ2-2, with D possibly being TRBD2 (5 bases). The CDR3 spans 14 residues. Germline lookup yields CDR1 SGHKS and CDR2 YYEKEE (reference sequence). Trimming shortened V by 5 bases and J by 4 bases, and 12 bases separated the two germline ends. The CDR3 is CASRIWTSTGELFF. As DNA, the CDR3 is TGTGCCAGCAGGATTTGGACTTCCACCGGGGAGCTGTTTTTT.

V usage is TRBV6-5 and J usage is TRBJ2-5; perhaps TRBD1 as D (5 bases). With 2 bases removed from V and 7 bases from J, the gap between germline ends came to 8 bases. CDR3 length: 12 amino acids. Germline CDR1 MNHEY, CDR2 SVGAGI. The CDR3, as DNA: TGTGCCAGCAGTTACCGTAGGGGGACCCAGTACTTC. Translating it yields CASSYRRGTQYF.

V usage is TRBV4-1 and J usage is TRBJ2-6; 7 bases are a match to TRBD2. The CDR3 loop spans 18 amino acids. Trimming removed 0 bases from V and 2 bases from J; junction bases left unmatched: 7. The germline gives CDR1 MGHRA, CDR2 YSYEKL. Here the CDR3 reads CASSQERVRGAGANVLTF. DNA of the CDR3: TGCGCCAGCAGCCAAGAGAGGGTTCGGGGGGCTGGGGCCAACGTCCTGACTTTC.

The rearrangement joins TRBV19 to TRBJ1-5; TRBD1 aligns across 9 bases. V lost 7 bases to trimming and J lost 3 bases; unmatched junction nucleotides: 4. CDR1 and CDR2 (germline): LNHDA, SQIVND (reference sequence). The CDR3 is 14 amino acids. In DNA, the CDR3 is TGTGCCAGTACCGGACAGGGGTCCAATCAGCCCCAGCATTTT. Protein sequence: CASTGQGSNQPQHF.

The chain has TRBV5-6 and TRBJ1-2; 7 bases agree with TRBD1. CDR1 is SGHDT and CDR2 is YYEEEE in the germline V gene. The ends lost 4 bases at V and 6 bases at J; junction bases unmatched: 12. The CDR3 extends over 15 amino acids. The CDR3 nucleotides are TGTGCCAGCAGCAGAGGGACAGACCAAGGAAATGGCTACACCTTC. Amino acids: CASSRGTDQGNGYTF.

This clone was detected a few times. The J gene is TRBJ1-5, the V gene TRBV4-1; TRBD1 matches 7 bases. The CDR3 consists of 15 residues. Germline-derived CDR1 and CDR2 are MGHRA and YSYEKL. V was clipped by 4 bases and J by 4 bases; unmatched bases: 7. The CDR3 DNA reads as TGCGCCAGCAGCCCAGGGACAGTGAGGAATCAGCCCCAGCATTTT. It codes for CASSPGTVRNQPQHF.

The V gene is TRBV11-2, the J gene TRBJ2-3; the match to TRBD2 covers 7 bases. V shed 3 bases, J shed 0 bases, and the junction held 0 bases outside the gene matches. Germline-derived CDR1 and CDR2 are SGHAT and FQNNGV. The CDR3 length is 14 residues. CDR3 coding DNA: TGTGCCAGCAGCTTGGGACTAAGCACAGATACGCAGTATTTT. Translating gives CASSLGLSTDTQYF.

The chain couples TRBV6-9 to TRBJ2-7, with D perhaps being TRBD1 or TRBD2 (6 bases each). CDR1 MNHGY and CDR2 SVAAGI come from the germline V gene. This CDR3 is 14 amino acids long. The ends were cut back, 3 bases at V and 5 bases at J, with 14 bases in the middle. The chain's CDR3 is CASSYTYREDEQYF. CDR3 coding DNA: TGTGCCAGCAGTTACACGTACAGGGAGGACGAGCAGTACTTC.

This clone was found a few times. The chain is built from TRBV7-8 and TRBJ1-2, with D hard to call. V shed 4 bases and J shed 8 bases, with 11 bases lying between them. In germline, CDR1 is SGHVS, CDR2 FQNEAQ. The CDR3 extends over 12 amino acids. The CDR3 sequence is CASSYDQAGYTF. The CDR3 DNA reads TGTGCCAGCAGCTACGATCAAGCGGGCTACACCTTC.

Concerning this clone: The junction differs from germline at one of its ends, possibly a read error. V and J are TRBV5-3 and TRBJ1-1; a weak D match, TRBD1 (5 bases). TRBV5-3 carries the ORF label, with uncertain function. This CDR3 region has 15 residues. The CDR3: CASSLDGHPNTEAFF. The CDR3 DNA follows: TGTGCCAGCAGCTTGGATGGACACCCGAACACTGAAGCTTTCTTT.

The chain is built from TRBV10-1 and TRBJ1-1; D is undetermined. The V and J ends lost 8 bases and 5 bases respectively, with 18 bases between them. The CDR3 extends over 14 amino acids. CDR1 is WNHNN and CDR2 is SYGVQD in the germline V gene (reference sequence). In DNA form, the CDR3 reads TGCGCCAGCGCCAGCACTCCGCTTATGACTGAAGCTTTCTTT. This encodes CASASTPLMTEAFF.

This chain joins TRBV7-3 and TRBJ2-6; no clear D. CDR1 and CDR2 from the germline V gene are SGHTA and FQGTGA. CDR3 size: 12 residues. With 4 bases removed from V and 2 bases from J, the gap between germline ends came to 0 bases. CDR3 nucleotide sequence: TGTGCCAGCAGCTCTGGGGCCAACGTCCTGACTTTC. This codes for CASSSGANVLTF.

This clone was counted between two and nine times. V usage is TRBV4-2 and J usage is TRBJ2-1; 8 bases match TRBD2. The CDR3 length is 18 residues. Germline lookup yields CDR1 LGHNA and CDR2 YNFKEQ. The junction had 9 bases not matched to a gene; V was cut back by 2 bases and J by 0 bases. The CDR3 is CASSQRRGGTLSYNEQFF. In DNA, the CDR3 is TGTGCCAGCAGCCAAAGGCGCGGGGGGACCCTCTCCTACAATGAGCAGTTCTTC.

The chain carries TRBV5-1 and TRBJ2-5; TRBD2 agrees at 8 bases. The ends lost 4 bases at V and 1 base at J; junction bases unmatched: 6. The CDR3 consists of 15 residues. Germline loops: CDR1 SGHRS, CDR2 YFSETQ. The CDR3 sequence: CASSTPTSAQETQYF. CDR3 bases: TGCGCCAGCAGCACCCCGACTAGCGCCCAAGAGACCCAGTACTTC.

This clone was recorded a few times. The chain uses TRBV5-1 and TRBJ2-3; 8 bases are a match to TRBD2. The CDR3 spans 15 residues. Trimming at V came to 0 bases and at J to 4 bases, leaving 4 bases not matched to a gene. The germline gives CDR1 SGHRS, CDR2 YFSETQ. The CDR3 spells CASSLAGGAADTQYF. CDR3 nucleotide sequence: TGCGCCAGCAGCTTGGCCGGGGGGGCGGCAGATACGCAGTATTTT.

This clone showed up just a few times. CDR3 residues: CASTDRAGANVLTF. CDR3 coding DNA: TGTGCCAGCACCGACAGGGCTGGGGCCAACGTCCTGACTTTC. The chain joins TRBV6-5 to TRBJ2-6; 7 bases are a match to TRBD1. Germline V gives CDR1 MNHEY, CDR2 SVGAGI. The CDR3 spans 14 residues. V lost 7 bases to trimming and J lost 2 bases; unmatched junction nucleotides: 2.

The CDR3 reads CAISDAAGRSYEQYF. CDR3 bases: TGTGCCATCAGTGATGCTGCGGGGAGATCCTACGAGCAGTACTTC. This sequence joins TRBV10-3 and TRBJ2-5; a weak D match, TRBD2 (6 bases). The J call may be mistaken, given a closer DNA end match to TRBJ2-7. The CDR3 loop spans 15 amino acids. In germline, CDR1 is ENHRY, CDR2 SYGVKD.

As for this clone: It differs at one base from a far larger clone, so likely a read error. Different DNA sequences within this sample yield the same CDR3. The chain carries TRBV2 and TRBJ2-2, with D perhaps TRBD1 (6 bases). Deletions cut 8 bases from V and 2 bases from J, with 12 bases between. Germline V gives CDR1 SNHLY, CDR2 FYNNEI. This CDR3 is built from 14 residues. CDR3 bases: TGTGCCAGCCTTCGTGGGACAAACACCGGGGAGCTGTTTTTT. Translating it yields CASLRGTNTGELFF.

The chain has TRBV15 and TRBJ2-5, with TRBD1 identical over 9 bases. V was clipped by 3 bases and J by 5 bases; unmatched bases: 4. The germline CDR1 and CDR2 sequences are LNHNV and YYDKDF (reference sequence). The CDR3 loop spans 14 amino acids. CDR3 nucleotides: TGTGCCACCAGCAGGGGACAGGGTCGGGAGACCCAGTACTTC. This gives the protein CATSRGQGRETQYF.

The chain recombines TRBV4-2 with TRBJ1-2; D is unresolved. The V gene lost 5 bases and the J gene lost 3 bases, with 4 bases spanning the gap. CDR3 size: 11 residues. Germline CDR1 and CDR2: LGHNA and YNFKEQ. CDR3 sequence (DNA): TGTGCCAGCAGCAGCTACTATGGCTACACCTTC. It translates to CASSSYYGYTF.

This clone was found once. This rearrangement joins TRBV27 to TRBJ1-1; possible D gene TRBD1, 5 bases. The germline CDR1 and CDR2 sequences are MNHEY and SMNVEV (reference sequence). V was clipped by 5 bases and J by 1 base, with 11 bases between them. The CDR3 covers 14 residues. The CDR3 loop is CASSDYGGNTEAFF. CDR3 sequence (DNA): TGTGCCAGCAGTGACTACGGGGGGAACACTGAAGCTTTCTTT.

The J gene is TRBJ2-3, the V gene TRBV18; no clear D gene. CDR1 and CDR2 (germline): KGHSH, LQKENI. The CDR3 totals 14 residues. V was shortened by 7 bases and J by 5 bases, with 16 bases between the two germline ends. CDR3 loop: CASLTTLDEDTQYF. Written as DNA, the CDR3 is TGTGCCAGCTTAACCACTCTAGATGAAGATACGCAGTATTTT.

V and J are TRBV6-1 and TRBJ1-5; no clear D. CDR3 length: 13 residues. The V gene lost 11 bases and the J gene lost 7 bases, with 18 bases spanning the gap. Germline V CDR1 and CDR2: MNHNS, SASEGT. CDR3 amino acids: CALSHEVDQPQHF. The CDR3 DNA is TGTGCCCTTTCCCACGAAGTTGACCAGCCCCAGCATTTT.